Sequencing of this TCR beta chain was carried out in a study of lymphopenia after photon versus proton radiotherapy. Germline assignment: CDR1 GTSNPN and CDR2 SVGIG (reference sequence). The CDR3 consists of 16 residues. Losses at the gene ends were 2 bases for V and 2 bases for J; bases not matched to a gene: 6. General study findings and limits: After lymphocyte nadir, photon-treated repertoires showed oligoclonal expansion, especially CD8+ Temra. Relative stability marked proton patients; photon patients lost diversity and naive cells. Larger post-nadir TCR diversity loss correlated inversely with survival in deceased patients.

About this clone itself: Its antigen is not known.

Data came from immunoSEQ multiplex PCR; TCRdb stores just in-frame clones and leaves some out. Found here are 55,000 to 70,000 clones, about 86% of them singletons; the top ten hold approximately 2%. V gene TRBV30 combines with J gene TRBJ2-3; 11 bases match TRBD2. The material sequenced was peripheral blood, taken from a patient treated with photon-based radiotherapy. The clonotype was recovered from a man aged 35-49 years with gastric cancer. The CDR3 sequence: CAWSRYSGGATDTQYF. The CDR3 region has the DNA TGTGCCTGGAGTAGGTATAGCGGGGGGGCCACAGATACGCAGTATTTT.